Each of the 7 T cell receptor beta chains below was sequenced from the same sample in a study of cytomegalovirus exposure and HLA in healthy donors. Primers included in the PCR were 60 Vbeta and 13 Jbeta primers. The table came from immunoSEQ multiplex PCR; TCRdb's copy has only in-frame clones and leaves some out. This table holds 100,000 or so clones, around 79% found once. The sample comprised PBMCs. The receptors stem from a woman aged 40 to 50 in good health and CMV-seronegative.

The gene calls are TRBV9 and TRBJ2-3, with TRBD2 as a possible D gene (5 bases). The germline CDR1 and CDR2 sequences are SGDLS and YYNGEE. Trimming left V 0 bases short and J 2 bases short, with 13 bases between. The CDR3 totals 16 residues. The CDR3 loop is CASSVAPSGLTDTQYF. The DNA of the CDR3 is TGTGCCAGCAGCGTAGCTCCGAGCGGTCTCACAGATACGCAGTATTTT.

This clone was counted a few times. This chain uses TRBV7-2 with TRBJ1-1; D remains ambiguous. Trimming stripped 6 bases from V and 1 base from J, with 12 bases between. The CDR3 is 14 residues long. Germline V gene sequence: CDR1 SGHTA, CDR2 FQGNSA. CDR3 region: CASRRSSWNTEAFF. CDR3 nucleotide sequence: TGTGCCAGCAGAAGAAGCTCGTGGAACACTGAAGCTTTCTTT.

The genes are TRBV12-5 and TRBJ2-5, with 8 bases aligning to TRBD1. The V and J ends lost 1 base and 1 base, in that order; junction bases with no gene match: 2. CDR3 length equals 15 residues. Germline V gene lookup returns CDR1 LGHNT and CDR2 FRNRAP. For the CDR3, the DNA is TGTGCTAGTGGTTTGGGGGACAGGCTCCAAGAGACCCAGTACTTC. It encodes CASGLGDRLQETQYF.

The chain employs TRBV7-2 and TRBJ2-1; 7 bases map to TRBD2. V shed 0 bases, J shed 5 bases, and the junction held 4 bases outside the gene matches. The length of the CDR3 is 15 residues. Germline-derived CDR1 and CDR2 are SGHTA and FQGNSA. DNA for the CDR3: TGTGCCAGCAGCTTAGCCCCTAGCGGCCACAATGAGCAGTTCTTC. The encoded protein is CASSLAPSGHNEQFF.

The rearrangement links TRBV10-3 to TRBJ2-7; D might be TRBD1 (6 bases). The CDR3 is 14 amino acids. Trimming stripped 5 bases from V and 4 bases from J, with 15 bases between. The germline CDR1 and CDR2 sequences are ENHRY and SYGVKD. The CDR3 nucleotides read TGTGCCATCAGTCAGGACAGCCGAAAGTACGAGCAGTACTTC. Translated: CAISQDSRKYEQYF.

The chain is built from TRBV18 and TRBJ1-1; no definite D call. The CDR3 loop spans 13 amino acids. Deletions cut 0 bases from V and 11 bases from J, with 13 bases between. CDR1 KGHSH and CDR2 LQKENI come from the germline V gene. CDR3 in amino acids: CASSPPVRVVAFF. The CDR3 nucleotides read TGTGCCAGCTCACCACCGGTCCGCGTGGTCGCTTTCTTT.

This rearrangement joins TRBV19 to TRBJ2-7, with 10 bases aligning to TRBD2. Germline assignment: CDR1 LNHDA and CDR2 SQIVND (reference sequence). V lost 4 bases and J lost 0; bases outside the gene matches: 0. This CDR3 is built from 14 residues. CDR3 in DNA: TGTGCCAGTAGTACTAGCGGGGGCTCCTACGAGCAGTACTTC. Protein sequence: CASSTSGGSYEQYF. The whole variable domain, remainder taken from reference TRBV19 and TRBJ2-7, is DGGITQSPKYLFRKEGQNVTLSCEQNLNHDAMYWYRQDPGQGLRLIYYSQIVNDFQKGDIAEGYSVSREKKESFPLTVTSAQKNPTAFYLCASSTSGGSYEQYFGPGTRLTVT.